The clone carrying this T cell receptor beta chain was counted many times. Its target is unknown. Read data end 3 residues before the CDR3 end; the end is taken from the germline J gene. The entry originates in a study of T cell clonality in common variable immunodeficiency. The CDR3 sequence is 18 residues long. J lost 1 base, V lost 0 bases, and 8 bases had no gene match. Germline CDR1 is LGHNA and CDR2 is YNFKEQ. Whole-study findings and limits: CVID subjects shared fewer TCRbeta clones than healthy controls did.

This table comes from immunoSEQ multiplex PCR, and its TCRdb copy is limited to in-frame clones, with some not included. In total the sample includes approximately 46,000 clones, none of them seen once. Sample: peripheral blood mononuclear cells. The receptor was derived from a person between 18 and 70 years old in good health. The V gene is TRBV4-2, the J gene TRBJ2-2; 7 nucleotides line up with TRBD1. The CDR3 region is CASSQDGGGQENTGELFF. The CDR3 bases that were read are TGTGCCAGCAGCCAAGACGGAGGAGGACAGGAGAACACCGGGGAG.